Sequencing of this T cell receptor (beta chain) was carried out in a study of blood T cell repertoires in COVID-19. The assay was immunoSEQ multiplex PCR, and TCRdb's table has in-frame clones only and misses some. The data contain 140,000 or so clones, 87% of them singletons. The CDR3 runs to 11 residues. Germline CDR1 and CDR2: SGHDT and YYEEEE. The ends were cut back, 1 base at V and 4 bases at J, with 3 bases in the middle. The source material was peripheral blood. The receptor was derived from a man aged 50 to 60 who had recovered from COVID-19. The chain combines TRBV5-6 with TRBJ2-7; D is uncertain. The CDR3 sequence is CASSLRYEQYF. The CDR3, as DNA: TGTGCCAGCAGCTTGCGGTACGAGCAGTACTTC.